The 27 T cell receptor beta chains listed next were all sequenced from one sample in a study of molecular identifiers for immune sequencing clone quantification. In TCRdb, the PCR reads were re-called with MiXCR into one record per CDR3 protein. The table shows around 480,000 distinct CDR3 sequences, with approximately 25% occurring only once. Sequencing was carried out using naive CD8+ T cells from blood, with Jurkat cell RNA spiked in. Stated subset: FACS-sorted CD8+CD4-CCR7+CD45RA+ naive T cells. All receptors derive from a human donor in good health. Some libraries in this study had Jurkat cell RNA spiked in.

The chain links TRBV13 to TRBJ2-3; 8 bases align to TRBD2. This CDR3 is built from 16 residues. CDR1 PRHDT and CDR2 FYEKMQ come from the germline V gene (reference sequence). V gave up 3 bases and J gave up 1 base; unmatched junction bases: 6. DNA of the CDR3: TGTGCCAGCAGCTTTCAACGTAGCGGGGGCACAGATACGCAGTATTTT. Translation gives CASSFQRSGGTDTQYF.

The rearrangement uses TRBV4-1 and TRBJ2-7; D is ambiguous. This CDR3 has 16 residues. The germline V gene has CDR1 MGHRA and CDR2 YSYEKL. V lost 0 bases to trimming and J lost 1 base, with 13 bases between them. The CDR3 bases are TGCGCCAGCAGCCAAGAAGGGCAGATTGGATCCTACGAGCAGTACTTC. It yields the protein CASSQEGQIGSYEQYF.

This clonotype occurred many times. The chain couples TRBV9 to TRBJ1-1, with a tentative D call TRBD1 (6 bases). Germline CDR1 reads SGDLS; CDR2 reads YYNGEE. The CDR3 is 13 residues long. Deletions cut 3 bases from V and 8 bases from J, with 14 bases between. The CDR3 DNA reads TGTGCCAGCAGCGCTAGGACAGAAGGGGAAGCTTTCTTT. Amino acids: CASSARTEGEAFF.

The V and J genes are TRBV13 and TRBJ2-7; 7 bases align to TRBD1. Germline V CDR1 and CDR2: PRHDT, FYEKMQ (reference sequence). CDR3 length equals 16 residues. V dropped 3 bases and J dropped 0; count of bases not matched to a gene: 8. The CDR3 nucleotides are TGTGCCAGCAGCTTTTATACAGGGGAGAGCTCCTACGAGCAGTACTTC. Translating gives CASSFYTGESSYEQYF. Complete variable domain (other parts from reference TRBV13 and TRBJ2-7): AAGVIQSPRHLIKEKRETATLKCYPIPRHDTVYWYQQGPGQDPQFLISFYEKMQSDKGSIPDRFSAQQFSDYHSELNMSSLELGDSALYFCASSFYTGESSYEQYFGPGTRLTVT.

V usage is TRBV11-1 and J usage is TRBJ2-5; 9 nucleotides line up with TRBD2. With 2 bases clipped from V and 4 bases from J, the junction kept 11 bases outside the gene matches. The CDR3 consists of 17 residues. The V gene's germline CDR1 is SGHAT and CDR2 FQDESV (reference sequence). The CDR3 region has the DNA TGTGCCAGCAGCTTAATAGCGGGAGAGGAGGTTGGAGAGACCCAGTACTTC. Its protein product is CASSLIAGEEVGETQYF.

This clonotype has a handful of counts. The chain recombines TRBV5-1 with TRBJ1-1; D not resolved. V was clipped by 0 bases and J by 1 base, with 7 bases between them. CDR3 length: 14 amino acids. Germline CDR1 SGHRS, CDR2 YFSETQ. CDR3 DNA sequence: TGCGCCAGCAGCTTGGCGACAACGAACACTGAAGCTTTCTTT. As protein: CASSLATTNTEAFF.

This clonotype was counted only a few times. The V call is TRBV6-6, the J call TRBJ1-2; D uncertain. The V and J ends lost 9 bases and 3 bases respectively, with 17 bases between them. Germline-derived CDR1 and CDR2 are MNHNY and SVGAGI (reference sequence). This CDR3 has 14 residues. The CDR3 sequence: CASSHSPSYYGYTF. CDR3 DNA sequence: TGTGCCAGTAGTCACTCCCCCTCCTACTATGGCTACACCTTC.

This clonotype was found many times. This chain uses TRBV6-5 with TRBJ2-3; tentative D call: TRBD2 (5 bases). Germline CDR1 is MNHEY and CDR2 is SVGAGI. CDR3 length: 15 residues. With 7 bases removed from V and 0 bases from J, the gap between germline ends came to 14 bases. The CDR3 loop is CASTSGYASTDTQYF. CDR3 DNA sequence: TGTGCCAGCACCTCGGGGTACGCTAGCACAGATACGCAGTATTTT.

The chain joins TRBV12-3 or TRBV12-4 to TRBJ2-4; tentatively, D is TRBD1 (6 bases). The CDR3 runs to 15 residues. Deletions cut 5 bases from V and 8 bases from J, with 19 bases between. The CDR3 loop is CASSPPQGLKDIQYF. DNA for the CDR3: TGTGCCAGCAGTCCTCCACAGGGTTTGAAAGACATTCAGTACTTC.

This clonotype was seen more than once but under ten times. The chain employs TRBV6-5 and TRBJ1-1; a possible D gene is TRBD1 (5 bases). V was trimmed by 6 bases and J by 1 base, leaving 24 bases between them. The CDR3 runs to 18 residues. Germline V CDR1 and CDR2: MNHEY, SVGAGI. The CDR3: CASRSEWGGFTKNTEAFF. For the CDR3, the DNA is TGTGCCAGCAGATCCGAGTGGGGCGGATTCACTAAGAACACTGAAGCTTTCTTT.

The J gene is TRBJ2-7, the V gene TRBV27, with D unresolved. Trimming shortened V by 3 bases and J by 1 base, and 7 bases separated the two germline ends. This CDR3 has 13 amino acids. Germline CDR1 is MNHEY and CDR2 is SMNVEV (reference sequence). CDR3 sequence reads: CASSLWQSYEQYF. The CDR3 DNA reads TGTGCCAGCAGTTTGTGGCAGTCCTACGAGCAGTACTTC.

This clonotype has more than one count but fewer than ten. The rearrangement joins TRBV6-2 or TRBV6-3 to TRBJ1-1, with 8 bases identical to TRBD1. Germline V gene data show CDR1 as MNHEY and CDR2 as SVGEGT. This CDR3 has 18 residues. With 6 bases clipped from V and 3 bases from J, the junction kept 18 bases outside the gene matches. The CDR3: CASRNPLWTGLLDTEAFF. CDR3 nucleotides: TGTGCCAGCAGGAACCCCCTTTGGACAGGGCTGTTGGACACTGAAGCTTTCTTT.

The chain joins TRBV4-1 to TRBJ2-7; no reliable D call. Trimming took off 2 bases at V and 2 bases at J, with 7 bases between the two ends. From germline, CDR1 is MGHRA and CDR2 YSYEKL. CDR3 size: 13 residues. The CDR3 DNA reads as TGCGCCAGCAGCCAACCTACTACCTACGAGCAGTACTTC. Translation: CASSQPTTYEQYF.

This clonotype was recorded many times. This chain connects TRBV12-3 or TRBV12-4 to TRBJ2-3; 7 bases fit TRBD2. After removal of 5 bases from V and 5 bases from J, the junction contained 10 bases not matched to a gene. The CDR3 totals 15 residues. The CDR3 region has the DNA TGTGCCAGCAGTCAACTAGCGTTACATGGAGATACGCAGTATTTT. This encodes CASSQLALHGDTQYF.

CDR3: CAWSVLGGRLRTDTQYF. CDR3 bases: TGTGCCTGGAGTGTACTGGGCGGTAGGCTCCGCACAGATACGCAGTATTTT. This rearrangement joins TRBV30 to TRBJ2-3; D gene unclear. The germline V and J ends were trimmed by 0 bases and 1 base, with 17 bases remaining between them. The CDR3 is 17 residues long. Germline assignment: CDR1 GTSNPN and CDR2 SVGIG (reference sequence).

This clonotype was picked up many times. One end of the junction is discordant with germline, which a read error may explain. CDR3 protein: CASSPTGGAYEQYF. The DNA for the CDR3 is TGTGCCAGTAGTCCTACAGGGGGGGCCTACGAGCAGTACTTC. V is TRBV4-3 and J is TRBJ2-7; weak D call: TRBD1 (8 bases). This CDR3 has 14 amino acids. Germline V gene data show CDR1 as LGHNA and CDR2 as YSLEER.

A word on this clonotype: A read error is possible here, since a much larger clone lies one base away. The J gene is TRBJ2-2, the V gene TRBV24-1; no reliable D call. The V gene lost 1 base and the J gene lost 3 bases, with 14 bases spanning the gap. The CDR3 is 17 amino acids. In germline, CDR1 is KGHDR, CDR2 SFDVKD. The CDR3 here is CATSDFRDQPDTGELFF. The CDR3 bases are TGTGCCACCAGTGATTTCCGCGACCAACCGGACACCGGGGAGCTGTTTTTT.

This clonotype was seen only a few times. This chain joins TRBV4-3 and TRBJ2-5; possible D gene TRBD2, 5 bases. The length of the CDR3 is 15 residues. Germline CDR1 is LGHNA and CDR2 is YSLEER. Deletions cut 1 base from V and 5 bases from J, with 14 bases between. The CDR3 DNA reads TGCGCCAGCAGCCAAGGGACTTTCCCCGGCGAGACCCAGTACTTC. This sequence encodes CASSQGTFPGETQYF.

This clonotype was detected only a few times. V gene TRBV7-2 combines with J gene TRBJ2-7; the D is unclear. The V end lost 1 base, the J end lost 0 bases, and 10 bases lay between the germline ends. Germline loops: CDR1 SGHTA, CDR2 FQGNSA. The CDR3 totals 15 residues. CDR3 sequence reads: CASSLVPETSYEQYF. As DNA, the CDR3 is TGTGCCAGCAGCTTAGTGCCAGAAACCTCCTACGAGCAGTACTTC.

This clonotype was picked up many times. The chain employs TRBV5-6 and TRBJ2-7; no clear D gene. The germline CDR1 and CDR2 sequences are SGHDT and YYEEEE. The CDR3 has 12 amino acids. V lost 4 bases, J lost 7 bases, and 12 bases lay in between. This CDR3 is CASSPGPSEQYF. CDR3 in DNA: TGTGCCAGCAGCCCGGGCCCCTCTGAGCAGTACTTC.

This clonotype was recorded a few times. V usage is TRBV2 and J usage is TRBJ1-5; D is unclear. The germline V gene encodes CDR1 SNHLY and CDR2 FYNNEI. The CDR3 runs 15 residues. Trimming took 3 bases from V and 1 from J, leaving 10 bases between them. The CDR3 region is CASSDPGQSNQPQHF. CDR3 nucleotide sequence: TGTGCCAGCAGTGACCCTGGGCAGAGCAATCAGCCCCAGCATTTT.

V is TRBV7-9 and J is TRBJ2-3; a possible D gene is TRBD1 (7 bases). Between the trimmed V and J ends, which lost 5 bases and 2 bases, there was a span of 14 bases. The CDR3 is 15 amino acids. Germline V lookup: CDR1 SEHNR, CDR2 FQNEAQ (reference sequence). The CDR3, as DNA: TGTGCCAGCAGCCAACCCAGGGGGGCCACAGATACGCAGTATTTT. Its translation is CASSQPRGATDTQYF.

In regard to this clonotype: A read error is possible here, since a much larger clone lies one base away. The V call is TRBV9, the J call TRBJ1-1; D is undetermined. This CDR3 has 13 amino acids. Germline V CDR1 and CDR2: SGDLS, YYNGEE. The CDR3 spells CANSVEGNTEAFF. Written as DNA, the CDR3 is TGTGCCAACAGCGTAGAGGGGAACACTGAAGCTTTCTTT.

For this clonotype: This may be a read error, as it is one base from a much larger clone. This rearrangement joins TRBV12-3 or TRBV12-4 to TRBJ1-4; the D is unclear. Trimming cost V 2 bases and J 8 bases, with 9 bases left between them. The CDR3 contains 13 residues. This chain's CDR3 is CASSLLGREKLFF. Written as DNA, the CDR3 is TGTGCCAGCAGTTTACTCGGAAGGGAAAAACTGTTTTTT.

Points on this clonotype: It may be a read error: a sequence one base away is much more abundant. The chain couples TRBV20-1 to TRBJ2-3; possible D gene TRBD2, 5 bases. This CDR3 is 15 amino acids long. Germline-derived CDR1 and CDR2 are DFQATT and SNEGSKA (reference sequence). CDR3 sequence reads: CSARDEGISTDTLYF. The DNA of the CDR3 is TGCAGTGCTAGAGATGAGGGCATCTCCACAGATACGCTGTATTTT.

This clonotype was found a few times. The chain recombines TRBV20-1 with TRBJ2-1; D is perhaps TRBD2 (6 bases). The CDR3 is 15 residues long. Germline V gene sequence: CDR1 DFQATT, CDR2 SNEGSKA (reference sequence). V lost 5 bases and J lost 4, with 18 bases in between. CDR3 loop: CSAYSPGGVYNEQFF. The CDR3 region has the DNA TGCAGTGCTTATTCCCCGGGCGGGGTTTACAATGAGCAGTTCTTC.

A word on this clonotype: A much larger clonotype is one base distant, so this may be a read error. The chain uses TRBV20-1 and TRBJ2-5; TRBD2 matches 7 bases. The CDR3 runs 14 residues. V was clipped by 0 bases and J by 7 bases; unmatched bases: 8. The V gene's germline CDR1 is DFQATT and CDR2 SNEGSKA (reference sequence). The CDR3 DNA reads TGCAGTGCTAGAGAGCTAGCGGTGCCTGGGACCCAGTACTTC. Translation: CSARELAVPGTQYF.